One sample yielded the 30 T cell receptor beta chains listed below, sequenced in a study of technical replicates of blood from a few donors. Libraries were prepared by immunoSEQ multiplex PCR; TCRdb keeps only in-frame clonotypes and omits some of them. The profile shows tens of thousands of clones, approximately 93% of them singletons. The sequenced sample consisted of T cells isolated from PBMCs. These receptors originate from a human donor in good health.

The chain has TRBV5-1 and TRBJ2-7; a possible D gene is TRBD1 (6 bases). CDR1 is SGHRS, CDR2 YFSETQ, per germline. V lost 4 bases to trimming and J lost 6 bases, with 17 bases between them. The length of the CDR3 is 14 residues. The CDR3 sequence: CASSPTAGTIEQYF. The CDR3 nucleotides are TGCGCCAGCAGCCCTACCGCCGGGACAATCGAGCAGTACTTC.

This sequence joins TRBV30 and TRBJ1-6; 8 bases map to TRBD1. The J segment lost 0 bases and the V segment lost 5 bases, leaving 6 bases of the junction unmatched. This CDR3 comprises 16 residues. CDR1 and CDR2 from the germline V gene are GTSNPN and SVGIG (reference sequence). In DNA form, the CDR3 reads TGTGCCTGGCTTACAGGGGGTAGCTCCTATAATTCACCCCTCCACTTT. This gives the protein CAWLTGGSSYNSPLHF.

The chain joins TRBV5-1 to TRBJ1-6; possible D gene TRBD1, 6 bases. V was pared by 3 bases and J by 0 bases, with 16 bases between. CDR1 and CDR2 (germline): SGHRS, YFSETQ. The CDR3 length is 18 residues. CDR3 bases: TGCGCCAGCAGCTCGAAAAACAGGGAAAGCTCCTATAATTCACCCCTCCACTTT. Its protein product is CASSSKNRESSYNSPLHF.

The V and J genes are TRBV9 and TRBJ1-1; perhaps TRBD1 as D (5 bases). Trimming removed 0 bases at V and 5 bases at J, with 14 bases between. Looked up from germline, CDR1 is SGDLS and CDR2 is YYNGEE. This CDR3 contains 15 residues. As DNA, the CDR3 is TGTGCCAGCAGCGTAGGGGACTTTAAGGGGACTGAAGCTTTCTTT. As protein: CASSVGDFKGTEAFF.

The rearrangement links TRBV27 to TRBJ1-1; TRBD1 aligns across 8 bases. In germline, CDR1 is MNHEY, CDR2 SMNVEV (reference sequence). V trimming: 5 bases; J trimming: 4 bases; junction bases outside the gene matches: 9. The CDR3 loop spans 15 amino acids. In nucleotides, the CDR3 is TGTGCCAGCAGTCCGGGACAGGACTCGGGCACTGAAGCTTTCTTT. Amino acids: CASSPGQDSGTEAFF.

The chain couples TRBV29-1 to TRBJ1-2, with D possibly being TRBD1 (5 bases). The CDR3 length is 13 residues. From germline, CDR1 is SQVTM and CDR2 ANQGSEA. The V end lost 1 base, the J end lost 4 bases, and 10 bases lay between the germline ends. The CDR3 sequence: CSVEVSGGYGYTF. The CDR3 DNA sequence: TGCAGCGTTGAAGTATCCGGGGGCTATGGCTACACCTTC.

J is TRBJ2-4 and V is TRBV9; maybe TRBD2 (6 bases). The germline CDR1 and CDR2 sequences are SGDLS and YYNGEE. The CDR3 runs 16 residues. V was clipped by 0 bases and J by 0 bases, with 10 bases between them. CDR3 protein: CASSVGGDLAKNIQYF. The CDR3 coding sequence is TGTGCCAGCAGCGTAGGGGGGGATTTAGCCAAAAACATTCAGTACTTC. Full variable domain (rest looked up from reference TRBV9 and TRBJ2-4): DSGVTQTPKHLITATGQRVTLRCSPRSGDLSVYWYQQSLDQGLQFLIQYYNGEERAKGNILERFSAQQFPDLHSELNLSSLELGDSALYFCASSVGGDLAKNIQYFGAGTRLSVL.

The J gene is TRBJ2-2, the V gene TRBV6-1; perhaps TRBD2 as D (6 bases). CDR1 and CDR2 from the germline V gene are MNHNS and SASEGT. This CDR3 region has 13 residues. Trimming shortened V by 6 bases and J by 4 bases, and 9 bases separated the two germline ends. The CDR3 bases are TGTGCCAGCAGGGGGGGTCTCACCGGGGAGCTGTTTTTT. Its protein product is CASRGGLTGELFF.

This clone was counted only a few times. CDR3 loop: CASSLGVLARSSYEQYF. In DNA form, the CDR3 reads TGCGCCAGCAGCTTGGGGGTACTAGCCCGAAGCTCCTACGAGCAGTACTTC. The chain is built from TRBV5-1 and TRBJ2-7; D is possibly TRBD2 (6 bases). Trimming took 0 bases from V and 0 from J, leaving 16 bases between them. CDR1 and CDR2 (germline): SGHRS, YFSETQ. The CDR3 has 17 amino acids.

The chain has TRBV7-8 and TRBJ1-5, with D perhaps matching TRBD1 (5 bases). V was pared by 2 bases and J by 6 bases, with 11 bases between. The germline gives CDR1 SGHVS, CDR2 FQNEAQ. The CDR3 contains 14 residues. The CDR3 region is CASSLRWGGQPQHF. CDR3 coding DNA: TGTGCCAGCAGCTTACGGTGGGGGGGTCAGCCCCAGCATTTT.

This sequence joins TRBV6-5 and TRBJ2-4; the D gene is possibly TRBD2 (6 bases). V was shortened by 0 bases and J by 8 bases, with 11 bases between the two germline ends. The CDR3 sequence is 14 residues long. The V gene's germline CDR1 is MNHEY and CDR2 SVGAGI. The CDR3 nucleotides are TGTGCCAGCAGTTACTCAAAGACGGGAGACATTCAGTACTTC. This gives the protein CASSYSKTGDIQYF.

This chain uses TRBV29-1 with TRBJ2-1; TRBD2 matches at 9 bases. V shed 4 bases, J shed 8 bases, and the junction held 12 bases outside the gene matches. CDR1 is SQVTM and CDR2 is ANQGSEA in the germline V gene. CDR3 length equals 15 residues. The CDR3 protein is CSVVWASGTLDEQFF. DNA for the CDR3: TGCAGCGTTGTCTGGGCTAGCGGGACGTTGGATGAGCAGTTCTTC.

V is TRBV30 and J is TRBJ1-3, with 12 bases matching TRBD1. Trimming cost V 5 bases and J 3 bases; bases outside gene matches: 5. In germline, CDR1 is GTSNPN, CDR2 SVGIG (reference sequence). The CDR3 runs 15 residues. As DNA, the CDR3 is TGTGCCTGGGGGACAGGGGGCGCTTTTGGAAACACCATATATTTT. Translated, it gives CAWGTGGAFGNTIYF.

The chain carries TRBV5-1 and TRBJ2-2; 9 bases align to TRBD2. J lost 0 bases, V lost 0 bases, and 6 bases had no gene match. The CDR3 extends over 18 amino acids. Germline V lookup: CDR1 SGHRS, CDR2 YFSETQ. The CDR3 spells CASSLAGTSRANTGELFF. The CDR3, as DNA: TGCGCCAGCAGCTTGGCCGGGACTAGCCGGGCGAACACCGGGGAGCTGTTTTTT.

The rearrangement links TRBV5-1 to TRBJ1-6; possibly TRBD1 for D (6 bases). The V gene's germline CDR1 is SGHRS and CDR2 YFSETQ. The V end was cut by 4 bases, the J end by 8 bases, with 16 bases between. There are 15 residues in the CDR3. Written as DNA, the CDR3 is TGCGCCAGCAGCACAGGGACACCGAGGGATTCACCCCTCCACTTT. Its translation is CASSTGTPRDSPLHF.

V usage is TRBV5-1 and J usage is TRBJ2-5; 7 bases match TRBD2. The V and J ends lost 0 bases and 5 bases, in that order; junction bases with no gene match: 4. The CDR3 loop spans 14 amino acids. From germline, CDR1 is SGHRS and CDR2 YFSETQ. CDR3 loop: CASSLGLSGETQYF. The DNA for the CDR3 is TGCGCCAGCAGCTTGGGACTTAGCGGGGAGACCCAGTACTTC.

V usage is TRBV30 and J usage is TRBJ2-7, with 8 bases that match TRBD1. With 8 bases clipped from V and 3 bases from J, the junction kept 6 bases outside the gene matches. This CDR3 region has 12 residues. Germline values: CDR1 GTSNPN, CDR2 SVGIG (reference sequence). The CDR3 spells CALHRGSYEQYF. The CDR3, as DNA: TGTGCCCTCCACAGGGGGAGCTACGAGCAGTACTTC.

The genes are TRBV13 and TRBJ2-2, with TRBD1 as a possible D gene (6 bases). Trimming removed 4 bases from V and 4 bases from J, with 16 bases in between. The CDR3 contains 16 residues. In germline, CDR1 is PRHDT, CDR2 FYEKMQ (reference sequence). CDR3 in DNA: TGTGCCAGCAGCTCCCGGGACAAAGTGTTCACCGGGGAGCTGTTTTTT. Residues: CASSSRDKVFTGELFF.

This CDR3 is CASATGGYGYTF. In DNA form, the CDR3 reads TGTGCCAGCGCAACAGGGGGGTATGGCTACACCTTC. This chain links TRBV27 with TRBJ1-2; 8 bases match TRBD1. The CDR3 runs 12 residues. Germline V gene data show CDR1 as MNHEY and CDR2 as SMNVEV (reference sequence). The V and J ends lost 8 bases and 5 bases, in that order; junction bases with no gene match: 4.

This chain uses TRBV27 with TRBJ1-2; 7 bases are a match to TRBD1. This CDR3 comprises 15 residues. Trimming at V came to 2 bases and at J to 8 bases, leaving 11 bases not matched to a gene. Germline CDR1 is MNHEY and CDR2 is SMNVEV (reference sequence). In DNA form, the CDR3 reads TGTGCCAGCAGTTTAGAGGGGACAGCCGCTTGGGGCTACACCTTC. Translating gives CASSLEGTAAWGYTF.

The V call is TRBV28, the J call TRBJ2-5, with 8 bases matching TRBD2. The CDR3 length is 17 residues. Germline V gives CDR1 MDHEN, CDR2 SYDVKM. After removal of 5 bases from V and 4 bases from J, the junction contained 15 bases not matched to a gene. This CDR3 reads CASSPRGPGGPGETQYF. In DNA, the CDR3 is TGTGCCAGCAGTCCTCGGGGGCCGGGAGGGCCAGGAGAGACCCAGTACTTC. The whole variable domain, filled in from reference TRBV28 and TRBJ2-5, reads DVKVTQSSRYLVKRTGEKVFLECVQDMDHENMFWYRQDPGLGLRLIYFSYDVKMKEKGDIPEGYSVSREKKERFSLILESASTNQTSMYLCASSPRGPGGPGETQYFGPGTRLLVL.

The chain has TRBV19 and TRBJ1-1; D not certain. Germline V gene sequence: CDR1 LNHDA, CDR2 SQIVND (reference sequence). This CDR3 has 13 amino acids. V lost 7 bases, J lost 4 bases, and 13 bases lay in between. The CDR3 spells CASMNPDFTEAFF. In DNA form, the CDR3 reads TGTGCCAGTATGAATCCGGACTTCACTGAAGCTTTCTTT.

The chain carries TRBV5-1 and TRBJ2-5, with a tentative D call TRBD1 (5 bases). The CDR3 has 14 amino acids. V lost 4 bases and J 2 bases, leaving 12 bases between the germline ends. Germline CDR1 and CDR2: SGHRS and YFSETQ. CDR3 region: CASSPRTRQETQYF. CDR3 DNA: TGCGCCAGCAGCCCCAGGACACGGCAAGAGACCCAGTACTTC.

The chain recombines TRBV7-9 with TRBJ2-2; 9 bases fit TRBD2. Germline CDR1 SEHNR, CDR2 FQNEAQ (reference sequence). V gave up 7 bases and J gave up 0 bases; unmatched junction bases: 9. The CDR3 contains 17 residues. For the CDR3, the DNA is TGTGCCAGCACACCGGGACTAGCTGCCGCGAACACCGGGGAGCTGTTTTTT. As protein: CASTPGLAAANTGELFF.

V gene TRBV29-1 combines with J gene TRBJ2-5; D ambiguous. V was pared by 7 bases and J by 5 bases, with 11 bases between. The CDR3 sequence is 11 residues long. Germline V lookup: CDR1 SQVTM, CDR2 ANQGSEA. CDR3 nucleotide sequence: TGCAGCGGACGGCAGGTCGAGACCCAGTACTTC. Encoded protein: CSGRQVETQYF.

The chain is built from TRBV18 and TRBJ1-5, with 9 bases that match TRBD1. V gave up 3 bases and J gave up 6 bases; unmatched junction bases: 3. Looked up from germline, CDR1 is KGHSH and CDR2 is LQKENI. This CDR3 comprises 14 residues. The CDR3 nucleotides are TGTGCCAGCTCACCGTCGACAGGGGGTCAGCCCCAGCATTTT. Its translation: CASSPSTGGQPQHF.

The rearrangement joins TRBV28 to TRBJ1-3, with 8 positions matching TRBD1. CDR1 and CDR2 (germline): MDHEN, SYDVKM. This CDR3 has 15 residues. V was pared by 7 bases and J by 0 bases, with 5 bases of the junction left unmatched. This CDR3 is CASNRDRISGNTIYF. For the CDR3, the DNA is TGTGCCAGCAACCGGGACAGGATCTCTGGAAACACCATATATTTT.

The CDR3 loop reads CASGGGQGRDGYTF. CDR3 sequence (DNA): TGTGCCAGCGGAGGGGGACAGGGCCGGGATGGCTACACCTTC. The V gene is TRBV6-5, the J gene TRBJ1-2; 9 bases are shared with TRBD1. The length of the CDR3 is 14 residues. With V trimmed by 8 bases and J by 6 bases, 10 bases remained unmatched. Looked up from germline, CDR1 is MNHEY and CDR2 is SVGAGI.

The rearrangement joins TRBV4-2 to TRBJ2-1; 7 positions match TRBD2. Germline V lookup: CDR1 LGHNA, CDR2 YNFKEQ. This CDR3 is built from 17 residues. After removal of 0 bases from V and 4 bases from J, the junction contained 9 bases not matched to a gene. The CDR3 bases are TGTGCCAGCAGCCAAGACTTTCGGTGGGAGGGGTACAATGAGCAGTTCTTC. It is translated as CASSQDFRWEGYNEQFF.

The chain uses TRBV18 and TRBJ2-3; 16 bases fit TRBD2. V was pared by 2 bases and J by 2 bases, with 7 bases of the junction left unmatched. The germline gives CDR1 KGHSH, CDR2 LQKENI. This CDR3 region has 19 residues. The CDR3 sequence is CASSPIGTSGRDYTDTQYF. The CDR3 DNA reads as TGTGCCAGCTCACCAATAGGGACTAGCGGGAGGGATTACACAGATACGCAGTATTTT.